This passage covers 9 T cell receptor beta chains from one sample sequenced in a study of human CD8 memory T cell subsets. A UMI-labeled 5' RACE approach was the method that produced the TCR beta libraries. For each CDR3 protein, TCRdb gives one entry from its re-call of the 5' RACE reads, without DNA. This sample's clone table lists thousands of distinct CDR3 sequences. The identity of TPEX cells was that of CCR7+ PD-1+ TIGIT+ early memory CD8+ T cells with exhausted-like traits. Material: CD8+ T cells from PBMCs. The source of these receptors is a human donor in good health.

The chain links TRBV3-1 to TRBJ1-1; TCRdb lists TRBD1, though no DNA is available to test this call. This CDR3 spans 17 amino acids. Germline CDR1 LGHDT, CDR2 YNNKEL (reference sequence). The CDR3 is CASSQDPRTGQRAEAFF. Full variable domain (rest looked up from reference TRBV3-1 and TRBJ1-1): DTAVSQTPKYLVTQMGNDKSIKCEQNLGHDTMYWYKQDSKKFLKIMFSYNNKELIINETVPNRFSPKSPDKAHLNLHINSLELGDSAVYFCASSQDPRTGQRAEAFFGQGTRLTVV.

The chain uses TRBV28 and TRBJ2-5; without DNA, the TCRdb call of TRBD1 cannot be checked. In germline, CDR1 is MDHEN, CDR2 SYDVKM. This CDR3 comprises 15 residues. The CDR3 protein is CASSPTGRVQETQYF.

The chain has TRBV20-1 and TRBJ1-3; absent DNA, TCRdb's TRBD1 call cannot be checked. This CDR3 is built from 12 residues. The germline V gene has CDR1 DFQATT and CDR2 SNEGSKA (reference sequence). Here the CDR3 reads CSARPIGNTIYF.

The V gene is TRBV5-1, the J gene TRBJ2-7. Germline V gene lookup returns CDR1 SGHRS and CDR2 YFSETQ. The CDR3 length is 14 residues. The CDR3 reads CASSLAPGDNEQYF.

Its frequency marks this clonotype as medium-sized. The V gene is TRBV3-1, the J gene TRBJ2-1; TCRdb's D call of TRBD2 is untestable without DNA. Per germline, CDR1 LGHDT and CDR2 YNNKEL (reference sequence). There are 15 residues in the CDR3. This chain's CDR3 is CASSQDSVRGNEQFF.

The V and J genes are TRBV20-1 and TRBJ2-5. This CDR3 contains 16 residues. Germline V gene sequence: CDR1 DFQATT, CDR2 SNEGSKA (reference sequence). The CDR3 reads CSARDLLDGRQETQYF.

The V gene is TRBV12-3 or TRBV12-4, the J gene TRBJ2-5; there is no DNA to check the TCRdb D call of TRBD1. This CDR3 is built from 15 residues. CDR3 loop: CASSPTGGRQQTQYF.

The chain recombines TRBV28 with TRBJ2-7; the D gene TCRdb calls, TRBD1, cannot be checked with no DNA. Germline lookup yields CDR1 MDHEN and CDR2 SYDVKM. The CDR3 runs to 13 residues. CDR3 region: CASSPEGRAEQYF.

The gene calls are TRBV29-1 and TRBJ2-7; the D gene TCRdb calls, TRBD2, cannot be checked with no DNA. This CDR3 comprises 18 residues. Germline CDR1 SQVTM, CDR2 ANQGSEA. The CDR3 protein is CSVEGTSGSPVGPYEQYF.